These T cell receptor beta chains were read from a single sample in a study of blood T cell repertoires in COVID-19. TCRdb's copy holds only in-frame clones and misses some; the assay was immunoSEQ multiplex PCR. The sample gives about 80,000 clones, under 80% of which show up once; around a sixth is in the top ten. The sequenced material came from peripheral blood. All receptors come from a human donor in a cohort sampled during active COVID-19. Both conserved end residues are part of each CDR3. The D gene is left open where the match is weak. Size is omitted from some rows. Given values are once, few, many or a class for expanded clones.

cdr3_aa cdr3_nt j_call d_call clone_size v_call
CAWSVPRQGTEKLFF TGTGCCTGGAGTGTACCTCGACAGGGGACCGAAAAACTGTTTTTT TRBJ1-4 TRBD1 - TRBV30
CASSYGRSGDGYTF TGTGCCAGCAGTTATGGGAGGAGTGGCGATGGCTACACCTTC TRBJ1-2 - - TRBV6-5
CASSRTGDYGYTF TGTGCCAGCTCACGGACAGGGGACTATGGCTACACCTTC TRBJ1-2 TRBD1 - TRBV18
CASSADRVNGYTF TGTGCCAGCAGCGCTGACAGGGTGAATGGCTACACCTTC TRBJ1-2 TRBD1 - TRBV25-1
CASLSGTGGFEDTQYF TGTGCCAGCCTTTCCGGGACAGGGGGATTCGAAGATACGCAGTATTTT TRBJ2-3 TRBD1 - TRBV2
CARRGGAGAQGETQYF TGTGCCCGCAGGGGCGGGGCGGGGGCCCAGGGGGAGACCCAGTACTTC TRBJ2-5 - - TRBV2
CASSLGEQGVETQYF TGTGCCAGCAGCTTAGGAGAACAGGGGGTTGAGACCCAGTACTTC TRBJ2-5 TRBD1 - TRBV5-8
CASSWLAQVADTQYF TGCGCCAGCAGCTGGCTAGCTCAGGTTGCGGATACGCAGTATTTT TRBJ2-3 - - TRBV5-1
CASSERVGSDEQFF TGTGCCAGCAGTGAGAGGGTCGGGAGCGATGAGCAGTTCTTC TRBJ2-1 - - TRBV2
CASSTTSGSGDTQYF TGTGCCAGTAGCACGACTAGCGGGAGTGGGGATACGCAGTATTTT TRBJ2-3 TRBD2 - TRBV19
CASSQEGLLRDEQFF TGCGCCAGCAGCCAAGAGGGACTCCTGAGGGATGAGCAGTTCTTC TRBJ2-1 - - TRBV4-1
CASSSGEWNQRYEQYF TGTGCCAGCAGCTCGGGGGAATGGAACCAACGCTACGAGCAGTACTTC TRBJ2-7 - once TRBV11-2
CASSQRQGYYGYTF TGTGCCAGCAGCCAACGCCAGGGGTACTATGGCTACACCTTC TRBJ1-2 - - TRBV3-1/TRBV3-2
CASSQLQFRGLYNEQFF TGTGCCAGCAGCCAACTTCAATTCAGGGGGCTATACAATGAGCAGTTCTTC TRBJ2-1 TRBD1 many TRBV4-2
CASSLVTVANYGYTF TGTGCCAGCAGCTTAGTAACAGTAGCTAACTATGGCTACACCTTC TRBJ1-2 - once TRBV7-9
CSFRYRGLSETQYF TGCAGCTTCCGCTACAGGGGGCTGAGTGAGACCCAGTACTTC TRBJ2-5 TRBD1 - TRBV29-1
CASRSGTRTHEQYF TGTGCCAGCAGGTCCGGGACTAGAACCCACGAGCAGTACTTC TRBJ2-7 TRBD2 - TRBV4-2